This T cell receptor beta chain originates from a study of circulating CD8 cells and anti-PD-1 response in melanoma. Whole-study context: Response groups: complete/partial responders versus stable/progressive non-responders.

By frequency in the sample, this clonotype is large. The antigen is undetermined. Four subsets defined by PD-1 and/or TIGIT were sorted from live CD3+CD8+TCRalphabeta+ cells. TCR libraries were prepared from approximately 15 ng of total RNA with the QIAseq Immune Repertoire TCR panel. One entry per CDR3 protein, called by TCRdb with MiXCR from the reads. The sample consists of over a thousand distinct CDR3 sequences, roughly 8.3% of them appearing once. Overall study results and limits: Experiments were generally run without replicates. Only baseline and M1 samples entered the published repertoire comparisons.

Material: CD8+ T cells from PBMCs, obtained at baseline or after one month of anti-PD-1 therapy (not recorded which). The source is a human donor with melanoma.

CDR3 sequence (DNA): TGTGCCAGCAGCTTAGATATTCGAGCCGAAGCTTTCTTT. Its protein product is CASSLDIRAEAFF. This rearrangement joins TRBV11-3 to TRBJ1-1, with unresolved D. Trimming removed 0 bases at V and 8 bases at J, with 10 bases between. The length of the CDR3 is 13 residues. Per the germline V gene, CDR1 is SGHNT and CDR2 is YENEEA. The full variable domain, rest sourced from reference TRBV11-3 and TRBJ1-1, is EAGVVQSPRYKIIEKKQPVAFWCNPISGHNTLYWYLQNLGQGPELLIRYENEEAVDDSQLPKDRFSAERLKGVDSTLKIQPAELGDSAVYLCASSLDIRAEAFFGQGTRLTVV.